A selection of T cell receptor beta chains follows, all from one sample in a study of PD-L1 blockade in urothelial cancer. Only in-frame clones appear in the TCRdb table, and some are missing; sequencing was by immunoSEQ multiplex PCR. The sample lists 45,000 to 50,000 clones; 65% to 85% were seen once. The sequencing used PBMCs, collected around atezolizumab (anti-PD-L1) treatment. The receptor source for this set is a man in his 70s with urothelial cancer. The CDR3 runs from the conserved cysteine through the conserved F or W. The order of the fields is clone size, J gene, D gene, V gene, CDR3 DNA, CDR3 protein. D genes are given only for firm matches. Expanded clones get a size class; other rows say once, few or many, or leave the size out.

NA	TRBJ2-1	TRBD2	TRBV7-3	TGTGCCAGCAGCTTAAGTGGGGGGGGAACAAAGCAGTTCTTC	CASSLSGGGTKQFF
NA	TRBJ1-2	NA	TRBV29-1	TGCAGCGTTGGGGGGCCTCCTACAGCTAACTATGGCTACACCTTC	CSVGGPPTANYGYTF
NA	TRBJ2-7	TRBD2	TRBV18	TGTGCCAGCTCCCCGACTAGCGGTTTACGCGAGCAGTACTTC	CASSPTSGLREQYF
NA	TRBJ1-2	TRBD1	TRBV5-1	TGCGCCAGCAGCTTAGGACAGGAATACTATGGCTACACCTTC	CASSLGQEYYGYTF
once	TRBJ1-2	TRBD1	TRBV6-1	TGTGCCAGCAGTGGACAGGGGAGGCGTTCTGGCTACACCTTC	CASSGQGRRSGYTF
NA	TRBJ2-3	TRBD2	TRBV29-1	TGCAGCGTTGACTCTGAGGTTGGCCGGGAGGAAAGCACAGATACGCAGTATTTT	CSVDSEVGREESTDTQYF
NA	TRBJ2-7	NA	TRBV11-1	TGTGCCAGCAGCCCCGGGGGAGCAGAAAGCTCCTACGAGCAGTACTTC	CASSPGGAESSYEQYF
NA	TRBJ2-7	NA	TRBV5-1	TGCGCCAGCAGCTTGATGTCAGGGGAAGAGCACGAGCAGTACTTC	CASSLMSGEEHEQYF
NA	TRBJ2-5	TRBD1	TRBV5-1	TGCGCCAGCAGCATGACAGGGGAAGAGACCCAGTACTTC	CASSMTGEETQYF
once	TRBJ1-4	NA	TRBV5-4	TGTGCCAGCCGTGGGGGGGTGAATGAAAAACTGTTTTTT	CASRGGVNEKLFF
NA	TRBJ1-4	NA	TRBV2	TGTGCCAGCAAGGACAGAACAACTAATGAAAAACTGTTTTTT	CASKDRTTNEKLFF
NA	TRBJ1-6	NA	TRBV6-5	TGTGCCAGCAGTCGGGGAACGACGGGTAATTCACCCCTCCACTTT	CASSRGTTGNSPLHF
NA	TRBJ2-3	TRBD1	TRBV5-1	TGCGCCAGCAGCTTAGCCGGGACAGGGGGCCCAGATACGCAGTATTTT	CASSLAGTGGPDTQYF
NA	TRBJ2-7	NA	TRBV28	TGTGCCAGCAGTTTAGGGCTAGCGCCCGCCTACGAGCAGTACTTC	CASSLGLAPAYEQYF
NA	TRBJ1-2	TRBD1	TRBV5-6	TGTGCCAGCAGCCTCTGGAACAGGGGGCTCAGCGGCTACACCTTC	CASSLWNRGLSGYTF
NA	TRBJ2-2	NA	TRBV4-1	TGCGCCAGCAGCCAAGCAGCTAGGACCGGGGAGCTGTTTTTT	CASSQAARTGELFF
NA	TRBJ2-3	NA	TRBV5-1	TGCGCCAGCATACGGGATGGGGGGGCAGGAGATACGCAGTATTTT	CASIRDGGAGDTQYF
NA	TRBJ1-2	TRBD1	TRBV28	TGTGCCAGCAGCAGGGGGCAAGACTATGGCTACACCTTC	CASSRGQDYGYTF
NA	TRBJ1-3	NA	TRBV5-4	TGTGCCAGCAGCCAAGGGGGGGAACCTGGAAACACCATATATTTT	CASSQGGEPGNTIYF
NA	TRBJ2-5	NA	TRBV28	TGTGCCAGCAGCGTCGGACAGAACCAAGAGACCCAGTACTTC	CASSVGQNQETQYF
NA	TRBJ1-1	TRBD1	TRBV5-4	TGTGCCAGCAGCCGTGGCAAGGGACAGACGAACACTGAAGCTTTCTTT	CASSRGKGQTNTEAFF
NA	TRBJ2-3	TRBD2	TRBV4-2	TGTGCCAGCAGCCAAGATTGGGGGGGAGCGACAGATACGCAGTATTTT	CASSQDWGGATDTQYF
NA	TRBJ2-4	TRBD1	TRBV5-1	TGCGCCAGCACAGGGGGCCTTGGCAAAAACATTCAGTACTTC	CASTGGLGKNIQYF
NA	TRBJ2-5	NA	TRBV5-1	TGCGCCAGCAGCTCCAGGGTTAGGCGAGAGACCCAGTACTTC	CASSSRVRRETQYF
NA	TRBJ2-7	TRBD1	TRBV6-1	TGTGCCAGCGAGGACAGGGTTGTTTACGAGCAGTACTTC	CASEDRVVYEQYF
NA	TRBJ2-1	TRBD2	TRBV30	TGTGCCTGGAGGGCAAGCGGGAGGATCTCCTACAATGAGCAGTTCTTC	CAWRASGRISYNEQFF
NA	TRBJ1-2	NA	TRBV5-4	TGTGCCAGCAGCTTGGCGCGCAGGGGCTCTGGCTACACCTTC	CASSLARRGSGYTF
NA	TRBJ1-2	NA	TRBV11-2	TGTGCCAGCAGCTTACAGGACATCTATGGCTACACCTTC	CASSLQDIYGYTF
NA	TRBJ1-1	NA	TRBV9	TGTGCCAGCAGCGTATCGGTCAAATTCCCCGGGAGGAACACTGAAGCTTTCTTT	CASSVSVKFPGRNTEAFF
NA	TRBJ1-5	TRBD1	TRBV5-8	TGTGCCAGCAGAATTGGGACAGGGGATAGCAATCAGCCCCAGCATTTT	CASRIGTGDSNQPQHF
NA	TRBJ2-7	TRBD2	TRBV4-1	TGCGCCAGCAGCCAAGGGAGGACTAGCGGCGAGCAGTACTTC	CASSQGRTSGEQYF
NA	TRBJ2-1	TRBD2	TRBV5-4	TGTGCCAGCAGCTTACCTAGCGGGAGGGAGGGGGCTGGTGAGCAGTTCTTC	CASSLPSGREGAGEQFF
NA	TRBJ2-7	TRBD1	TRBV19	TGTGCCAGTAACCAGGGGGCAGAAACCTACGAGCAGTACTTC	CASNQGAETYEQYF
few	TRBJ2-3	TRBD2	TRBV19	TGTGCCAGTAGTATGGCTAGCGGTACTGCAGATACGCAGTATTTT	CASSMASGTADTQYF
NA	TRBJ1-1	TRBD1	TRBV28	TGTGCCAGCACCCCTGACAGGGTTCGTTTGGGCACTGAAGCTTTCTTT	CASTPDRVRLGTEAFF
NA	TRBJ2-7	NA	TRBV5-1	TGCGCCAGCAGCTCCCCGGGCGAGCAGTACTTC	CASSSPGEQYF
NA	TRBJ2-1	TRBD2	TRBV7-9	TGTGCCAGCAGCCGGCCGACTAGCGGGAAAGTCAATGAGCAGTTCTTC	CASSRPTSGKVNEQFF
NA	TRBJ2-7	NA	TRBV10-3	TGTGCCATCAGTGTTGAGAACGAGCAGTACTTC	CAISVENEQYF
NA	TRBJ2-5	NA	TRBV7-3	TGTGCCAGCAGCCTTGTGATCGGGGAGACCCAGTACTTC	CASSLVIGETQYF
NA	TRBJ2-7	TRBD1	TRBV2	TGTGCCAGCAGATTTAGGGACAGAAACTACGAGCAGTACTTC	CASRFRDRNYEQYF
NA	TRBJ2-5	TRBD2	TRBV28	TGTGCCAGCAGTTCCCCCCAACTAGCGGGGGAAGAGACCCAGTACTTC	CASSSPQLAGEETQYF
NA	TRBJ2-6	NA	TRBV15	TGTGCCACCAGCCCGCGGGACTCTGGGGCCAACGTCCTGACTTTC	CATSPRDSGANVLTF
NA	TRBJ2-7	NA	TRBV30	TGTGCCTGGAGAAGACTCTCCACCACGGGGGAGCAGTACTTC	CAWRRLSTTGEQYF
NA	TRBJ2-7	NA	TRBV7-8	TGTGCCAGCAGCTTAGCAGGGGGCGAGCAGTACTTC	CASSLAGGEQYF
NA	TRBJ2-7	NA	TRBV11-3	TGTGCCAGCAGCTTAGGAAGCGGAACGGGTGAGCAGTACTTC	CASSLGSGTGEQYF
NA	TRBJ2-7	NA	TRBV21-1	TGTGCCAGCAGCAAAGGAGATGTCTCCTACGAGCAGTACTTC	CASSKGDVSYEQYF